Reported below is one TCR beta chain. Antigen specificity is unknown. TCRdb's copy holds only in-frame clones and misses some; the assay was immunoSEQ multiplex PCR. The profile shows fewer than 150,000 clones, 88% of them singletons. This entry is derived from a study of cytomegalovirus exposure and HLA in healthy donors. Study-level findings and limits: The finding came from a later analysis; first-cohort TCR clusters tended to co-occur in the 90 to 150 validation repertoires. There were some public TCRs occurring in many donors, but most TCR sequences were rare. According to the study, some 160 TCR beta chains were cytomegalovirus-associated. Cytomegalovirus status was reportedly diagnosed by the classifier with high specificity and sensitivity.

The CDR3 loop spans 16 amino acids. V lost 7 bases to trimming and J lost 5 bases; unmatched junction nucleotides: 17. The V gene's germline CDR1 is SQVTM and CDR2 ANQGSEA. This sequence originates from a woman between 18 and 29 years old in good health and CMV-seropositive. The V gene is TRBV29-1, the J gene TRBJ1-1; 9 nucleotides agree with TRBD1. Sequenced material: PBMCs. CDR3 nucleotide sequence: TGCAGCGCCTTGGGGGGGGCCGGGACAGGGCGGACTGAAGCTTTCTTT. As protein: CSALGGAGTGRTEAFF.